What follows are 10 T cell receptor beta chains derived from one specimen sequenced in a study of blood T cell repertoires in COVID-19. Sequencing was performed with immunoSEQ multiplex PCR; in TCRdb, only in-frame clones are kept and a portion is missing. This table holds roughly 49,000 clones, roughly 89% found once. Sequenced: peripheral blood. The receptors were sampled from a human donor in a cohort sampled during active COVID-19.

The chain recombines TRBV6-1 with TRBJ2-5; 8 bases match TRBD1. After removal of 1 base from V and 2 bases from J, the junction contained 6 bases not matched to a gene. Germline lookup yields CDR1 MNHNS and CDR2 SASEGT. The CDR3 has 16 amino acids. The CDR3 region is CASSEGPGQGQETQYF. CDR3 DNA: TGTGCCAGCAGTGAAGGGCCCGGACAGGGACAAGAGACCCAGTACTTC.

The CDR3 spells CASSDREVSNEQFF. The CDR3, as DNA: TGTGCCAGCAGTGACAGGGAGGTTAGTAATGAGCAGTTCTTC. The rearrangement uses TRBV6-1 and TRBJ2-1; tentatively, D is TRBD2 (6 bases). CDR1 is MNHNS, CDR2 SASEGT, per germline. The CDR3 covers 14 residues. Trimming cost V 3 bases and J 7 bases, with 13 bases left between them.

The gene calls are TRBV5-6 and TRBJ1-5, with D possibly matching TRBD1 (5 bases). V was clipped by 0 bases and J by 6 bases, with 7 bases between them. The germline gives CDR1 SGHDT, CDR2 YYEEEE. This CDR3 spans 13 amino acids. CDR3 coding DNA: TGTGCCAGCAGCTTGGGGGGGGTTCAGCCCCAGCATTTT. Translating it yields CASSLGGVQPQHF.

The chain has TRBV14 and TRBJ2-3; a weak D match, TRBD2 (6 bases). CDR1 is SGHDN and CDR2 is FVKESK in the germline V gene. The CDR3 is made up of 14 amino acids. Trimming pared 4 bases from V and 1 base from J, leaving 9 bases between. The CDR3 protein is CASSLGGGTDTQYF. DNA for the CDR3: TGTGCCAGCAGCCTGGGGGGTGGCACAGATACGCAGTATTTT. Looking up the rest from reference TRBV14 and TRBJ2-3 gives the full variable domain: EAGVTQFPSHSVIEKGQTVTLRCDPISGHDNLYWYRRVMGKEIKFLLHFVKESKQDESGMPNNRFLAERTGGTYSTLKVQPAELEDSGVYFCASSLGGGTDTQYFGPGTRLTVL.

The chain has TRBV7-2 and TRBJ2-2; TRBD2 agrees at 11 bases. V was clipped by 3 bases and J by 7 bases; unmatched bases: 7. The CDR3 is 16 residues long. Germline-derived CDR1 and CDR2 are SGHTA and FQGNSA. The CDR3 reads CASSFASGGRGGELFF. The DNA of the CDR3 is TGTGCCAGCAGCTTTGCTAGCGGGGGGCGGGGCGGGGAGCTGTTTTTT.

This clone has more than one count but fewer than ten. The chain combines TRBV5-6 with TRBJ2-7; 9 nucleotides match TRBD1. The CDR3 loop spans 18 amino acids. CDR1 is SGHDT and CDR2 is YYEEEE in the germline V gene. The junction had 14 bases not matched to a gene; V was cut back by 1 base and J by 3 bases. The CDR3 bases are TGTGCCAGCAGCTTGCCCGGGTTCAGCCGGGACAGGGACTACGAGCAGTACGTC. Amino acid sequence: CASSLPGFSRDRDYEQYV.

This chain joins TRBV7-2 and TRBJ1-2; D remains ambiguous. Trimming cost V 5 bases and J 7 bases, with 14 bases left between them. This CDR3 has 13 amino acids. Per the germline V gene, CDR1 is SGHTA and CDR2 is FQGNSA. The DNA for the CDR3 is TGTGCCAGCAGCCGGACGGGATTGGGTGGCTACACCTTC. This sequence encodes CASSRTGLGGYTF.

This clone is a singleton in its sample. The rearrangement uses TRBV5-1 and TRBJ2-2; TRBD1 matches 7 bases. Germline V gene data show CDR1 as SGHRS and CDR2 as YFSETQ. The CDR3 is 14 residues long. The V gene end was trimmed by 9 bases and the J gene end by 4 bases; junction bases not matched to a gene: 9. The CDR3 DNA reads TGCGCCACCGGGGAGACAGGGTCCACCGGGGAGCTGTTTTTT. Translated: CATGETGSTGELFF.

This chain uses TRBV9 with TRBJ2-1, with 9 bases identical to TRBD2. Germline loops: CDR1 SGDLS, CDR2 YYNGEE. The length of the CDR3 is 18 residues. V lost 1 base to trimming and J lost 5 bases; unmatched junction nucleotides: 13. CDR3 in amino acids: CASSVFAGGPGADNEQFF. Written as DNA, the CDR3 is TGTGCCAGCAGCGTATTTGCGGGAGGGCCGGGTGCCGACAATGAGCAGTTCTTC.

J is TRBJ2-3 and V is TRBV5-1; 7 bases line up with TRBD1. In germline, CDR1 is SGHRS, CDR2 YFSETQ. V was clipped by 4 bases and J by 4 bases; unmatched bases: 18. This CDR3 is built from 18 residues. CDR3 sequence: CASSPGTGVASASDTQYF. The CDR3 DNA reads TGCGCCAGCAGCCCAGGAACAGGGGTCGCATCCGCCTCAGATACGCAGTATTTT.